This TCR beta chain came from a study of T-cell memory formation after mild COVID-19. The CDR3 loop spans 17 amino acids. The ends were cut back, 0 bases at V and 0 bases at J, with 13 bases in the middle. CDR1 and CDR2 from the germline V gene are SGHRS and YFSETQ. In regard to this clonotype: No antigen is known for it.

5'RACE primed from the constant segment yielded TCR alpha and TCR beta cDNA libraries bearing sample barcodes and UMIs. MiXCR, run by TCRdb on the 5' RACE reads, gives a single entry per CDR3 protein. The sample carries more than 450,000 distinct CDR3 sequences, about a sixth recorded once. Study observations and caveats: Researchers found some responding clones in pre-infection memory, a sign that cross-reactive memory joined.

The gene calls are TRBV5-1 and TRBJ2-1, with no clear D. Sequenced sample: PBMCs or a T cell subset sorted from them (not recorded which). The sequence came from an adult woman who had mild COVID-19 (a few samples of this study predate the infection). Cell type and time point are not known. In DNA, the CDR3 is TGCGCCAGCAGCTTGGACCCGTTGGAAACCTCCTACAATGAGCAGTTCTTC. This gives the protein CASSLDPLETSYNEQFF. The whole variable domain, filled in from reference TRBV5-1 and TRBJ2-1, reads KAGVTQTPRYLIKTRGQQVTLSCSPISGHRSVSWYQQTPGQGLQFLFEYFSETQRNKGNFPGRFSGRQFSNSRSEMNVSTLELGDSALYLCASSLDPLETSYNEQFFGPGTRLTVL.